This is a list of T cell receptor beta chains from one sample in a study of regulatory T cells in long-lasting Graves disease. TCRdb re-analysed the multiplex PCR reads in MiXCR, keeping a single row per CDR3 protein. The sample includes about 470,000 distinct CDR3 sequences, less than 25% of them seen just once. The sample was peripheral blood mononuclear cells (PBMCs), taken when the disease was refractory, from a patient treated with antithyroid drugs. These receptor sequences come from a female donor with Graves disease. Both conserved end residues are part of each CDR3. D genes are given only for firm matches. Clone size appears in some rows only: once, few, many, or a class for an expanded clone.

v_gene: TRBV2; d_gene: TRBD2; j_gene: TRBJ2-7; abundance: many; len: 17; CDR3aa: CASSEAQWTSGSYEQYF; CDR3nt: TGTGCCAGCAGTGAAGCGCAATGGACTAGCGGGAGCTACGAGCAGTACTTC
v_gene: TRBV27; d_gene: TRBD2; j_gene: TRBJ2-1; abundance: -; len: 16; CDR3aa: CASSLLGLAGGNEQFF; CDR3nt: TGTGCCAGCAGTCTCTTAGGTTTAGCGGGAGGAAATGAGCAGTTCTTC
v_gene: TRBV6-5; d_gene: -; j_gene: TRBJ2-2; abundance: -; len: 14; CDR3aa: CASSYREVPPELFF; CDR3nt: TGTGCCAGCAGTTACAGGGAGGTTCCCCCGGAGCTGTTTTTT
v_gene: TRBV29-1; d_gene: -; j_gene: TRBJ1-1; abundance: -; len: 13; CDR3aa: CSAAIGGYTEAFF; CDR3nt: TGCAGCGCAGCGATTGGGGGGTACACTGAAGCTTTCTTT
v_gene: TRBV27; d_gene: -; j_gene: TRBJ2-6; abundance: -; len: 15; CDR3aa: CASSLGLFGANVLTF; CDR3nt: TGTGCCAGCAGTTTAGGGCTGTTCGGGGCCAACGTCCTGACTTTC
v_gene: TRBV5-6; d_gene: TRBD1; j_gene: TRBJ1-2; abundance: -; len: 14; CDR3aa: CASLGTGRDYGYTF; CDR3nt: TGTGCCAGCCTAGGGACAGGGCGAGACTATGGCTACACCTTC
v_gene: TRBV6-1; d_gene: -; j_gene: TRBJ2-6; abundance: -; len: 15; CDR3aa: CASTPEISGANVLTF; CDR3nt: TGTGCCAGCACTCCGGAGATCTCTGGGGCCAACGTCCTGACTTTC
v_gene: TRBV7-8; d_gene: TRBD1; j_gene: TRBJ2-5; abundance: few; len: 16; CDR3aa: CASSFSGTGLLQTQYF; CDR3nt: TGTGCCAGCAGCTTTTCCGGGACAGGCCTTCTCCAGACCCAGTACTTC
v_gene: TRBV4-2; d_gene: TRBD1; j_gene: TRBJ2-7; abundance: few; len: 17; CDR3aa: CASSQEHDRGSPYEQYF; CDR3nt: TGTGCCAGCAGCCAAGAGCACGACAGGGGGTCGCCCTACGAGCAGTACTTC
v_gene: TRBV6-2/TRBV6-3; d_gene: TRBD2; j_gene: TRBJ2-1; abundance: -; len: 15; CDR3aa: CASRTGLAGRDEQFF; CDR3nt: TGTGCCAGCAGAACTGGACTAGCGGGCCGGGATGAGCAGTTCTTC
v_gene: TRBV7-2; d_gene: -; j_gene: TRBJ2-7; abundance: many; len: 13; CDR3aa: CASSLAGLGEQYF; CDR3nt: TGTGCCAGCAGCTTAGCTGGTCTTGGAGAGCAGTACTTC
v_gene: TRBV11-3; d_gene: -; j_gene: TRBJ2-7; abundance: many; len: 14; CDR3aa: CASSSVSGAYEQYF; CDR3nt: TGTGCCAGCAGCTCCGTTTCAGGGGCCTACGAGCAGTACTTC
v_gene: TRBV2; d_gene: -; j_gene: TRBJ2-7; abundance: many; len: 14; CDR3aa: CASTGTQAFYEQYF; CDR3nt: TGTGCCAGCACCGGGACACAAGCCTTTTACGAGCAGTACTTC
v_gene: TRBV29-1; d_gene: -; j_gene: TRBJ1-1; abundance: many; len: 12; CDR3aa: CSVEMANTEAFF; CDR3nt: TGCAGCGTTGAAATGGCGAACACTGAAGCTTTCTTT
v_gene: TRBV5-1; d_gene: -; j_gene: TRBJ1-6; abundance: -; len: 15; CDR3aa: CASSLNLGQNSPLHF; CDR3nt: TGCGCCAGCAGCTTGAATTTAGGGCAGAATTCACCCCTCCACTTT
v_gene: TRBV27; d_gene: -; j_gene: TRBJ1-4; abundance: many; len: 14; CDR3aa: CASSLYASGEKLFF; CDR3nt: TGTGCCAGCAGTCTATATGCCTCTGGGGAAAAACTGTTTTTT
v_gene: TRBV24-1; d_gene: -; j_gene: TRBJ2-7; abundance: few; len: 14; CDR3aa: CATSESTGRDEQYF; CDR3nt: TGTGCCACCAGTGAATCGACAGGGAGGGACGAGCAGTACTTC
v_gene: TRBV6-2/TRBV6-3; d_gene: TRBD2; j_gene: TRBJ2-5; abundance: few; len: 15; CDR3aa: CASSYSGGVQETQYF; CDR3nt: TGTGCCAGCAGTTACTCGGGGGGGGTGCAAGAGACCCAGTACTTC
v_gene: TRBV12-3/TRBV12-4; d_gene: -; j_gene: TRBJ1-1; abundance: many; len: 16; CDR3aa: CASSFSQGSLNTEAFF; CDR3nt: TGTGCCAGCAGTTTCTCACAGGGATCGCTGAACACTGAAGCTTTCTTT
v_gene: TRBV11-2; d_gene: -; j_gene: TRBJ2-7; abundance: many; len: 15; CDR3aa: CASSPGTASSYEQYF; CDR3nt: TGTGCCAGCAGCCCGGGGACCGCAAGCTCCTACGAGCAGTACTTC
v_gene: TRBV11-2; d_gene: -; j_gene: TRBJ2-7; abundance: many; len: 15; CDR3aa: CASSLIPGGDYEQYF; CDR3nt: TGTGCCAGCAGCTTAATCCCCGGGGGCGACTACGAGCAGTACTTC
v_gene: TRBV9; d_gene: -; j_gene: TRBJ1-2; abundance: many; len: 13; CDR3aa: CASSVSINYGYTF; CDR3nt: TGTGCCAGCAGCGTATCGATTAACTATGGCTACACCTTC
v_gene: TRBV29-1; d_gene: TRBD1; j_gene: TRBJ1-1; abundance: few; len: 11; CDR3aa: CSVDAGGSAFF; CDR3nt: TGCAGCGTTGATGCAGGGGGCTCAGCTTTCTTT
v_gene: TRBV20-1; d_gene: -; j_gene: TRBJ2-5; abundance: many; len: 11; CDR3aa: CSATRTGTQYF; CDR3nt: TGCAGTGCCACTAGGACGGGGACCCAGTACTTC
v_gene: TRBV20-1; d_gene: -; j_gene: TRBJ2-7; abundance: many; len: 16; CDR3aa: CSARDRRRVPSYEQYF; CDR3nt: TGCAGTGCTAGAGATCGTCGCAGGGTTCCCTCCTACGAGCAGTACTTC
v_gene: TRBV3-1; d_gene: -; j_gene: TRBJ2-2; abundance: -; len: 16; CDR3aa: CASSPWGLANTGELFF; CDR3nt: TGTGCCAGCAGCCCCTGGGGCCTGGCGAACACCGGGGAGCTGTTTTTT